This T cell receptor (beta chain) was identified during a study of cytomegalovirus exposure and HLA in healthy donors. A multiplex PCR was run with 60 Vbeta primers and 13 Jbeta primers. Assay used: immunoSEQ multiplex PCR; TCRdb lists only in-frame clones, some missing. The sample data list around 140,000 clones. The CDR3 has 12 amino acids. The V gene lost 1 base and the J gene lost 8 bases, with 7 bases spanning the gap. CDR1 and CDR2 from the germline V gene are SGHTS and YDEGEE. Material for sequencing was PBMCs. This TCR came from a man in his late teens or twenties in good health and CMV-seronegative. The rearrangement uses TRBV5-8 and TRBJ1-3; D not certain. CDR3 protein: CASSLTTDTIYF. The CDR3 DNA is TGTGCCAGCAGCTTGACTACGGACACCATATATTTT.